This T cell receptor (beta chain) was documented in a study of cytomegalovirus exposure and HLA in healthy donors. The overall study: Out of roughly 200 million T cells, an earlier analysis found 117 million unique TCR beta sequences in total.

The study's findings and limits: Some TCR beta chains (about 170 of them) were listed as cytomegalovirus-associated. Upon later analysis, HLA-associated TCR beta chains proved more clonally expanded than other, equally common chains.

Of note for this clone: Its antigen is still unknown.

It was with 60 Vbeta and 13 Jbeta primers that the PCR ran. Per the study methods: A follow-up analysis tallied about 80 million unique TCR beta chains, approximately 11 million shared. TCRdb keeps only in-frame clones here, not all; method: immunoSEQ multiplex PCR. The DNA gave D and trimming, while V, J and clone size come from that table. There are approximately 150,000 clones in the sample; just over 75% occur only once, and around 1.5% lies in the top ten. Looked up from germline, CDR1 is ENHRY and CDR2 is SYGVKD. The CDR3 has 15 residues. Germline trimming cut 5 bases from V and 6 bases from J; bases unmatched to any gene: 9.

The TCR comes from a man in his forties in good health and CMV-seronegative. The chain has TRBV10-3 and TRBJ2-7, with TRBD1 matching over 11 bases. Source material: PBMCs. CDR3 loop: CAISNTGTGGGEQYF. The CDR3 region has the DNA TGTGCCATCAGTAATACCGGGACAGGGGGTGGCGAGCAGTACTTC.